What follows are 3 T cell receptor beta chains derived from one specimen sequenced in a study of technical replicates of blood from a handful of donors. Produced via immunoSEQ multiplex PCR; TCRdb's table is partial and in-frame only. The sample has about 100,000 clones, roughly 96% seen once; the top ten hold approximately 0.36%. The specimen was T cells isolated from PBMCs. The receptors come from a human donor in good health.

The chain carries TRBV15 and TRBJ2-3; D gene uncertain. Trimming stripped 0 bases from V and 3 bases from J, with 10 bases between. Per the germline V gene, CDR1 is LNHNV and CDR2 is YYDKDF (reference sequence). The CDR3 has 15 amino acids. CDR3 in DNA: TGTGCCACCAGCAGAGACCGAGTCCTTACAGATACGCAGTATTTT. This codes for CATSRDRVLTDTQYF.

The chain carries TRBV5-1 and TRBJ1-4, with 7 positions matching TRBD1. The CDR3 covers 16 residues. J was trimmed by 0 bases and V by 4 bases; bases with no gene match: 6. Per germline, CDR1 SGHRS and CDR2 YFSETQ. The CDR3 sequence is CASSKTGTATNEKLFF. CDR3 nucleotide sequence: TGCGCCAGCAGCAAGACAGGGACAGCAACTAATGAAAAACTGTTTTTT.

The chain recombines TRBV5-1 with TRBJ2-7; 7 nucleotides agree with TRBD1. CDR1 is SGHRS and CDR2 is YFSETQ in the germline V gene. V dropped 3 bases and J dropped 2; count of bases not matched to a gene: 5. CDR3 length: 14 residues. The CDR3 region has the DNA TGCGCCAGCAGCTACAGGGGTTCCACCTACGAGCAGTACTTC. Amino acid sequence: CASSYRGSTYEQYF.